This entry is about one TCR beta chain. No antigen is known for it. The protocol was immunoSEQ multiplex PCR, while the TCRdb copy is restricted to in-frame clones and leaves out a portion. The data contain 660,000 or so clones, roughly 96% of them singletons. The entry originates in a study of shared clonotypes between healthy human individuals. Cells designated naive CD8 were CD45RO-negative and were positively selected for CCR7, with terminally differentiated effector memory CD45RA+ cells excluded. The donors, healthy adults who were HIV-negative, had experienced no recent acute infections or vaccinations. Per germline, CDR1 SGHRS and CDR2 YFSETQ. The CDR3 is made up of 14 amino acids. With 0 bases removed from V and 9 bases from J, the gap between germline ends came to 13 bases. Findings and limits, study-wide: Some clonotypes were shared by all four sorted-subset donors, while others were not shared. The non-shared ones had lower generation probabilities than the shared ones. Genetic and exposure-history diversity was limited by the few donors.

This sequence originates from a woman in her twenties or thirties in good health. V is TRBV5-1 and J is TRBJ2-1; maybe TRBD2 (6 bases). Material for sequencing was naive CD8+ T cells sorted from blood. The CDR3 nucleotides read TGCGCCAGCAGCTTGGGGGACTCTTCGAGTGAGCAGTTCTTC. This encodes CASSLGDSSSEQFF. Full variable domain (missing parts from reference TRBV5-1 and TRBJ2-1): KAGVTQTPRYLIKTRGQQVTLSCSPISGHRSVSWYQQTPGQGLQFLFEYFSETQRNKGNFPGRFSGRQFSNSRSEMNVSTLELGDSALYLCASSLGDSSSEQFFGPGTRLTVL.